The 28 T cell receptor beta chains below were found in one sample sequenced in a study of blood T cell repertoires in COVID-19. Assay: immunoSEQ multiplex PCR; the TCRdb copy retains only in-frame clones and omits some. The repertoire consists of more than 90,000 clones, with around 88% occurring once and the leading ten covering 18%. The sequenced material came from peripheral blood. These receptor sequences come from a woman aged 60-75 years with COVID-19, enrolled during active disease.

This sequence joins TRBV5-1 and TRBJ2-2; 7 bases map to TRBD2. From germline, CDR1 is SGHRS and CDR2 YFSETQ. V shed 3 bases, J shed 0 bases, and the junction held 2 bases outside the gene matches. This CDR3 comprises 15 residues. The CDR3 spells CASSSAGANTGELFF. The CDR3, as DNA: TGCGCCAGCAGCTCTGCGGGGGCGAACACCGGGGAGCTGTTTTTT.

In this sample, this clone turned up many times. CDR3 region: CACRGGAKLFF. The CDR3 nucleotides are TGTGCCTGCAGGGGCGGCGCAAAACTGTTTTTT. The chain uses TRBV30 and TRBJ1-4, with D possibly being TRBD1 (6 bases). Germline V gene sequence: CDR1 GTSNPN, CDR2 SVGIG (reference sequence). CDR3 size: 11 residues. V was trimmed by 6 bases and J by 10 bases, leaving 12 bases between them.

Concerning this clone itself: This same CDR3 is encoded by further DNA sequences in the sample. This chain links TRBV15 with TRBJ2-7, with D uncertain. Germline CDR1 and CDR2: LNHNV and YYDKDF (reference sequence). V shed 0 bases and J shed 3 bases, with 9 bases lying between them. The length of the CDR3 is 14 residues. CDR3: CATSRDGGSYEQYF. The CDR3, as DNA: TGTGCCACCAGCAGAGATGGCGGTAGCTACGAGCAGTACTTC.

This chain connects TRBV10-3 to TRBJ1-1, with 7 bases lining up with TRBD1. CDR1 is ENHRY, CDR2 SYGVKD, per germline. The CDR3 sequence is 15 residues long. J gave up 10 bases and V 5 bases, and 16 bases lay outside the gene matches. The CDR3 reads CAISINTTGRGGAFF. For the CDR3, the DNA is TGTGCCATCAGTATTAACACGACAGGGCGAGGGGGAGCTTTCTTT.

V and J are TRBV27 and TRBJ2-1, with D possibly TRBD1 on 6 matching bases. V was cut by 5 bases and J by 3 bases, with 11 bases left in between. Germline V CDR1 and CDR2: MNHEY, SMNVEV (reference sequence). This CDR3 contains 14 residues. In DNA form, the CDR3 reads TGTGCCAGCAGTCCCTGGACAGACTACAATGAGCAGTTCTTC. Its translation: CASSPWTDYNEQFF.

The chain links TRBV29-1 to TRBJ2-3, with 7 bases fitting TRBD2. The V segment lost 0 bases and the J segment 6 bases; nucleotides outside the gene matches: 3. Germline CDR1 is SQVTM and CDR2 is ANQGSEA. The CDR3 runs 13 residues. This chain's CDR3 is CSVEEGGDDTQYF. In nucleotides, the CDR3 is TGCAGCGTTGAAGAGGGGGGGGACGATACGCAGTATTTT.

V usage is TRBV6-5 and J usage is TRBJ1-2, with D tentatively TRBD1 (5 bases). The CDR3 has 12 residues. V was pared by 6 bases and J by 7 bases, with 12 bases between. The V gene's germline CDR1 is MNHEY and CDR2 SVGAGI. The DNA for the CDR3 is TGTGCCAGCAGGCAAACAGGTCTTGGCTACACCTTC. It encodes CASRQTGLGYTF.

The chain carries TRBV6-6 and TRBJ1-1; D is ambiguous. V shed 2 bases and J shed 1 base, with 8 bases lying between them. The CDR3 totals 14 residues. The germline CDR1 and CDR2 sequences are MNHNY and SVGAGI (reference sequence). The CDR3 sequence is CASSYAGRNTEAFF. As DNA, the CDR3 is TGTGCCAGCAGTTACGCGGGGAGGAACACTGAAGCTTTCTTT.

The rearrangement joins TRBV10-3 to TRBJ1-3, with a possible D match to TRBD1 (5 bases). Per germline, CDR1 ENHRY and CDR2 SYGVKD. The CDR3 sequence is 14 residues long. Trimming pared 3 bases from V and 1 base from J, leaving 7 bases between. CDR3 in amino acids: CAISDDSSGNTIYF. The CDR3 DNA sequence: TGTGCCATCAGTGACGACAGTTCTGGAAACACCATATATTTT.

This chain connects TRBV3-1 (or the pseudogene TRBV3-2) to TRBJ2-3; TRBD1 aligns across 10 bases. Germline values: CDR1 LGHDT, CDR2 YNNKEL (reference sequence). Losses at the gene ends were 1 base for V and 3 bases for J; bases not matched to a gene: 4. The CDR3 sequence is 16 residues long. The CDR3 region has the DNA TGTGCCAGCAGCCAAGGACAGGGGGCAACGACAGATACGCAGTATTTT. The encoded protein is CASSQGQGATTDTQYF.

This clone has just a few counts. The chain combines TRBV6-5 with TRBJ2-7; 10 bases agree with TRBD1. V shed 6 bases and J 4 bases; nucleotides not matched to a gene: 9. This CDR3 contains 15 residues. CDR1 is MNHEY, CDR2 SVGAGI, per germline. The CDR3: CASSGTGAGKYEQYF. CDR3 nucleotides: TGTGCCAGCAGCGGGACAGGGGCAGGAAAGTACGAGCAGTACTTC.

This clone was seen a handful of times. The chain links TRBV3-1 (or the pseudogene TRBV3-2) to TRBJ2-3, with unresolved D. The CDR3 is made up of 11 amino acids. The V and J ends lost 6 bases and 4 bases respectively, with 5 bases between them. Germline CDR1 is LGHDT and CDR2 is YNNKEL (reference sequence). The CDR3 nucleotides read TGTGCCAGCAGATCGGCAGATACGCAGTATTTT. It is translated as CASRSADTQYF.

The chain uses TRBV25-1 and TRBJ1-2; D remains ambiguous. Trimming shortened V by 4 bases and J by 5 bases, and 11 bases separated the two germline ends. Germline V gene lookup returns CDR1 MGHDK and CDR2 SYGVNS. The CDR3 consists of 13 residues. The CDR3 is CASSARGAYGYTF. The CDR3, as DNA: TGTGCCAGCAGTGCGCGAGGTGCTTATGGCTACACCTTC.

This clone was seen a few times. The gene calls are TRBV9 and TRBJ1-2; the D gene is possibly TRBD1 (6 bases). CDR3 length: 15 amino acids. Germline lookup yields CDR1 SGDLS and CDR2 YYNGEE. Trimming left V 6 bases short and J 5 bases short, with 20 bases between. The chain's CDR3 is CASNLQQTGSYGYTF. The CDR3 DNA reads TGTGCCAGCAACCTACAACAGACAGGATCTTATGGCTACACCTTC.

The CDR3 loop reads CASSQDGTVRGGYTF. CDR3 nucleotide sequence: TGCGCCAGCAGCCAAGATGGGACGGTCCGGGGGGGCTACACCTTC. The chain links TRBV4-3 to TRBJ1-2, with D possibly matching TRBD1 (5 bases). Trimming took 0 bases from V and 8 from J, leaving 16 bases between them. This CDR3 is built from 15 residues. CDR1 and CDR2 (germline): LGHNA, YSLEER.

The chain links TRBV6-2 or TRBV6-3 to TRBJ1-1; D ambiguous. V was shortened by 2 bases and J by 1 base, with 11 bases between the two germline ends. The germline V gene encodes CDR1 MNHEY and CDR2 SVGEGT. CDR3 size: 15 residues. The CDR3 sequence is CASSYPTSGNTEAFF. The CDR3 region has the DNA TGTGCCAGCAGTTACCCCACCTCGGGGAACACTGAAGCTTTCTTT.

DNA for the CDR3: TGTGCCATCAGTGAGAGGGTAGGGGAGGTCTATGGCTACACCTTC. Amino acid sequence: CAISERVGEVYGYTF. This chain connects TRBV10-3 to TRBJ1-2; a possible D gene is TRBD1 (5 bases). CDR1 ENHRY and CDR2 SYGVKD come from the germline V gene. The CDR3 has 15 residues. Deletions cut 2 bases from V and 4 bases from J, with 14 bases between.

The rearrangement uses TRBV5-1 and TRBJ2-3; D perhaps matches TRBD2 (5 bases). Germline CDR1 reads SGHRS; CDR2 reads YFSETQ. The V end was cut by 6 bases, the J end by 1 base, with 15 bases between. The length of the CDR3 is 15 residues. The CDR3 nucleotides read TGCGCCAGCACATTTGGCAGCGGCGGCACAGATACGCAGTATTTT. This encodes CASTFGSGGTDTQYF.

The J gene is TRBJ2-6, the V gene TRBV10-3; TRBD1 might be the D (6 bases). Looked up from germline, CDR1 is ENHRY and CDR2 is SYGVKD. This CDR3 has 14 residues. The V end lost 4 bases, the J end lost 2 bases, and 6 bases lay between the germline ends. The CDR3 sequence is CAISGDTGANVLTF. The CDR3 region has the DNA TGTGCCATCAGTGGGGACACTGGGGCCAACGTCCTGACTTTC.

This rearrangement joins TRBV29-1 to TRBJ1-1; D is unclear. This CDR3 is 10 amino acids long. CDR1 and CDR2 from the germline V gene are SQVTM and ANQGSEA. V was trimmed by 3 bases and J by 8 bases, leaving 7 bases between them. The CDR3 is CSVEKREAFF. CDR3 coding DNA: TGCAGCGTTGAGAAGAGAGAAGCTTTCTTT.

The genes are TRBV19 and TRBJ2-3; D is unresolved. V lost 5 bases to trimming and J lost 0 bases, with 6 bases between them. This CDR3 spans 13 amino acids. Per the germline V gene, CDR1 is LNHDA and CDR2 is SQIVND (reference sequence). The CDR3 spells CASSFPSTDTQYF. The CDR3, as DNA: TGTGCCAGTAGTTTCCCTAGCACAGATACGCAGTATTTT.

This chain joins TRBV25-1 and TRBJ1-3; D is unclear. This CDR3 contains 16 residues. V lost 8 bases to trimming and J lost 0 bases, with 17 bases between them. Per the germline V gene, CDR1 is MGHDK and CDR2 is SYGVNS. Written as DNA, the CDR3 is TGTGCCAGCGGAGGCTGGGGTGATCGCTCTGGAAACACCATATATTTT. Protein sequence: CASGGWGDRSGNTIYF.

CDR3: CASSSRNFPSGGREFF. The CDR3 nucleotides are TGTGCCAGCAGCTCGAGAAATTTCCCCTCGGGGGGGAGGGAGTTCTTC. The genes are TRBV7-2 and TRBJ2-1; 8 bases map to TRBD2. J gave up 14 bases and V 4 bases, and 19 bases lay outside the gene matches. The CDR3 extends over 16 amino acids. CDR1 is SGHTA and CDR2 is FQGNSA in the germline V gene.

The chain uses TRBV27 and TRBJ2-7; 9 bases map to TRBD1. V shed 7 bases, J shed 1 base, and the junction held 5 bases outside the gene matches. CDR1 is MNHEY and CDR2 is SMNVEV in the germline V gene (reference sequence). This CDR3 comprises 14 residues. The CDR3 region is CASTPGQGSYEQYF. CDR3 in DNA: TGTGCCAGCACCCCGGGACAGGGATCCTACGAGCAGTACTTC.

CDR3 nucleotides: TGTGCCAGCAGCTTAGGTGGACAGAAGAACACCGGGGAGCTGTTTTTT. Amino acids: CASSLGGQKNTGELFF. This rearrangement joins TRBV7-2 to TRBJ2-2; maybe TRBD1 (6 bases). Trimming removed 1 base at V and 1 base at J, with 10 bases between. Per germline, CDR1 SGHTA and CDR2 FQGNSA. The CDR3 spans 16 residues. The variable domain in full, completed from reference TRBV7-2 and TRBJ2-2, reads GAGVSQSPSNKVTEKGKDVELRCDPISGHTALYWYRQSLGQGLEFLIYFQGNSAPDKSGLPSDRFSAERTGGSVSTLTIQRTQQEDSAVYLCASSLGGQKNTGELFFGEGSRLTVL.

The chain carries TRBV29-1 and TRBJ1-1; a weak D match, TRBD1 (6 bases). The CDR3 length is 14 residues. Trimming pared 5 bases from V and 0 bases from J, leaving 13 bases between. CDR1 and CDR2 from the germline V gene are SQVTM and ANQGSEA. The DNA for the CDR3 is TGCAGCGTTACCAGGACAGTCATGAACACTGAAGCTTTCTTT. The encoded protein is CSVTRTVMNTEAFF.

The rearrangement links TRBV6-5 to TRBJ2-5, with D uncertain. The germline CDR1 and CDR2 sequences are MNHEY and SVGAGI. The CDR3 length is 12 residues. Trimming pared 8 bases from V and 0 bases from J, leaving 7 bases between. CDR3: CASCANQETQYF. The CDR3 DNA follows: TGTGCCAGCTGCGCCAACCAAGAGACCCAGTACTTC.

The sample holds one count of this clone. The rearrangement joins TRBV5-1 to TRBJ1-1, with D uncertain. This CDR3 is 14 amino acids long. Germline V gene lookup returns CDR1 SGHRS and CDR2 YFSETQ. The germline V and J ends were trimmed by 3 bases and 1 base, with 10 bases remaining between them. CDR3 residues: CASSSTVANTEAFF. DNA of the CDR3: TGCGCCAGCAGCTCCACGGTTGCGAACACTGAAGCTTTCTTT.